The clone carrying this T cell receptor (beta chain) has only one observation. The CDR3 has 15 amino acids. V dropped 5 bases and J dropped 0 bases, with 11 bases sitting between them. Germline lookup yields CDR1 SGHTA and CDR2 FQGTGA. This entry comes from a study of blood T cell repertoires in COVID-19. Repertoires were generated with immunoSEQ multiplex PCR, while TCRdb's copy carries only in-frame clones and drops some. The top ten hold approximately 11% of the sample, which has 25,000 or so clones, about 90% seen once. Source material: peripheral blood. The TCR comes from a man aged 65 to 79 with acute or convalescent COVID-19. The chain employs TRBV7-3 and TRBJ1-3; D remains unclear. Here the CDR3 DNA reads TGTGCCAGCAGCGCAGGACTTAGCTCTGGAAACACCATATATTTT. This codes for CASSAGLSSGNTIYF.